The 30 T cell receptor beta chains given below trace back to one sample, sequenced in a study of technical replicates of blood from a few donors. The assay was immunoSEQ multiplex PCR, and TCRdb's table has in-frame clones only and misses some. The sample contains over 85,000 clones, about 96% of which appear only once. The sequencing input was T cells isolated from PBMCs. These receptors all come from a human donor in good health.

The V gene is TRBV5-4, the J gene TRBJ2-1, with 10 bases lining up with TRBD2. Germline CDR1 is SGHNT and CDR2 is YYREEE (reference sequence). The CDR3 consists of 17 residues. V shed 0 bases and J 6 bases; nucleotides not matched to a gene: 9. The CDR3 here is CASSLGTSGPFSNEQFF. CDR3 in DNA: TGTGCCAGCAGCTTGGGGACTAGCGGACCCTTTTCCAATGAGCAGTTCTTC. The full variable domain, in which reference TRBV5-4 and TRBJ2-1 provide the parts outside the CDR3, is ETGVTQSPTHLIKTRGQQVTLRCSSQSGHNTVSWYQQALGQGPQFIFQYYREEENGRGNFPPRFSGLQFPNYSSELNVNALELDDSALYLCASSLGTSGPFSNEQFFGPGTRLTVL.

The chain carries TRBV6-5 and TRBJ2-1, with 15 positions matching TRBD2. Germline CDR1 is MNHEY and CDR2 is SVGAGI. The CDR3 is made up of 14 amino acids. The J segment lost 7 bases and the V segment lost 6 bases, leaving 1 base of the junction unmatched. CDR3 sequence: CASSGTSGRNEQFF. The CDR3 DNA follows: TGTGCCAGCAGCGGGACTAGCGGGAGGAATGAGCAGTTCTTC.

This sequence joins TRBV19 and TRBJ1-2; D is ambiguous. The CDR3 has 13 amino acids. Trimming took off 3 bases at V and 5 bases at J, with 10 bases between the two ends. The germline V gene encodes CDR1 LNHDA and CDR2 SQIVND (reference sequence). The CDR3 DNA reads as TGTGCCAGTAGTATGCAGGCATCGTATGGCTACACCTTC. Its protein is CASSMQASYGYTF.

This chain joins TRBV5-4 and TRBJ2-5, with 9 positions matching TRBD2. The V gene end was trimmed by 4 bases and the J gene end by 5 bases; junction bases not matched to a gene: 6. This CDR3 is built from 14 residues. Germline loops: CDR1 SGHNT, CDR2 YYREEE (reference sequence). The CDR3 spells CASSPVAGVETQYF. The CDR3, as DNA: TGTGCCAGCAGCCCCGTAGCGGGAGTGGAGACCCAGTACTTC.

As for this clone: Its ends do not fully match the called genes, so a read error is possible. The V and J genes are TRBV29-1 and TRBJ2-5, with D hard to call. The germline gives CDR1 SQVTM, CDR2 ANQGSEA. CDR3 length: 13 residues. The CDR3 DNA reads TGCAGCGTTTTGAGGCCAAACCAAGGGACCCAGTACTTC. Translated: CSVLRPNQGTQYF.

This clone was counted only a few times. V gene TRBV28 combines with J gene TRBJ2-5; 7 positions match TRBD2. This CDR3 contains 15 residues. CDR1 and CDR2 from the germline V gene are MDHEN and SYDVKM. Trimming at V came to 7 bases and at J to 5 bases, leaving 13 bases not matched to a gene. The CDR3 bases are TGTGCCAGCAAGAAGGGAGGGTACCGGGGGGAGACCCAGTACTTC. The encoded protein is CASKKGGYRGETQYF.

This CDR3 reads CASSGGDWKETQYF. CDR3 nucleotide sequence: TGCGCCAGCAGTGGGGGAGACTGGAAAGAGACCCAGTACTTC. The J gene is TRBJ2-5, the V gene TRBV10-1, with D maybe TRBD2 (5 bases). The CDR3 has 14 amino acids. Germline-derived CDR1 and CDR2 are WNHNN and SYGVQD (reference sequence). Trimming shortened V by 4 bases and J by 3 bases, and 12 bases separated the two germline ends.

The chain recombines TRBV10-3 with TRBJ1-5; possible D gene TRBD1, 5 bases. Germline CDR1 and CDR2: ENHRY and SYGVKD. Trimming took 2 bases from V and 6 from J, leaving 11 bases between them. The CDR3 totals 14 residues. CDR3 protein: CAISEGGQGQPQHF. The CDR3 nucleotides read TGTGCCATCAGTGAGGGAGGGCAGGGTCAGCCCCAGCATTTT.

CDR3 DNA sequence: TGTGCCAGCAGCCCGAGGCCTACGGAAACAAGTGAAAAACTGTTTTTT. Translation gives CASSPRPTETSEKLFF. V and J are TRBV7-9 and TRBJ1-4; no definite D call. The germline V and J ends were trimmed by 5 bases and 7 bases, with 20 bases remaining between them. The germline gives CDR1 SEHNR, CDR2 FQNEAQ (reference sequence). The CDR3 is made up of 16 amino acids. Full variable domain (rest looked up from reference TRBV7-9 and TRBJ1-4): DTGVSQNPRHKITKRGQNVTFRCDPISEHNRLYWYRQTLGQGPEFLTYFQNEAQLEKSRLLSDRFSAERPKGSFSTLEIQRTEQGDSAMYLCASSPRPTETSEKLFFGSGTQLSVL.

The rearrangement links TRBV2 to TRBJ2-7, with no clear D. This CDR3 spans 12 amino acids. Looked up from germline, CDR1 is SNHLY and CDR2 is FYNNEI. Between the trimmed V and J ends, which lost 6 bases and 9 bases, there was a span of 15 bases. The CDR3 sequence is CASSAQTLGQYF. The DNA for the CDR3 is TGTGCCAGCAGCGCTCAGACTTTAGGGCAGTACTTC.

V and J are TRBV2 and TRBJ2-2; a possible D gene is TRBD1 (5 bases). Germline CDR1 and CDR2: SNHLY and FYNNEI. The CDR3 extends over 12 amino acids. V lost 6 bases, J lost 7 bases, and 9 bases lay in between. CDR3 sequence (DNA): TGTGCCAGCAGGCGAGACAGCGGGGAGCTGTTTTTT. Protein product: CASRRDSGELFF.

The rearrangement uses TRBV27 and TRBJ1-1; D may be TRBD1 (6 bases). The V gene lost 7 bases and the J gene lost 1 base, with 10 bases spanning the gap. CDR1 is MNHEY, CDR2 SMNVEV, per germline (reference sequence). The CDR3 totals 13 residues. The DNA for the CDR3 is TGTGCCAGCACTACAGGGCCGAACACTGAAGCTTTCTTT. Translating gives CASTTGPNTEAFF.

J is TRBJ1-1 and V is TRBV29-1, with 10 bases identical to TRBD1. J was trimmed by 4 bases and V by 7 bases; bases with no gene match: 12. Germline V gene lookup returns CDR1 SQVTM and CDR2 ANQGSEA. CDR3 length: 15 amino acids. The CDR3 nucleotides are TGCAGCGCCCAAGGGACAGGGGTCTTAGGCACTGAAGCTTTCTTT. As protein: CSAQGTGVLGTEAFF.

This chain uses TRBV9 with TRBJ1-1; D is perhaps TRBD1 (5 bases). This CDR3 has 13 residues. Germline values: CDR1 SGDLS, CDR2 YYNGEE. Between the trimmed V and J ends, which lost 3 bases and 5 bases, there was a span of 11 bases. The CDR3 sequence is CASSEGLNTEAFF. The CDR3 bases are TGTGCCAGCAGCGAGGGGCTTAATACTGAAGCTTTCTTT. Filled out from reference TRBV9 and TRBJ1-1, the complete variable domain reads DSGVTQTPKHLITATGQRVTLRCSPRSGDLSVYWYQQSLDQGLQFLIQYYNGEERAKGNILERFSAQQFPDLHSELNLSSLELGDSALYFCASSEGLNTEAFFGQGTRLTVV.

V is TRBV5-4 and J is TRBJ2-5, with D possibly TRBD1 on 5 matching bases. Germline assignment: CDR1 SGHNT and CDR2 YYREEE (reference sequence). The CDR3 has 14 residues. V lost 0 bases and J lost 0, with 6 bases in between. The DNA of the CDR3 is TGTGCCAGCAGCTTGGAGGGGTACCAAGAGACCCAGTACTTC. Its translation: CASSLEGYQETQYF.

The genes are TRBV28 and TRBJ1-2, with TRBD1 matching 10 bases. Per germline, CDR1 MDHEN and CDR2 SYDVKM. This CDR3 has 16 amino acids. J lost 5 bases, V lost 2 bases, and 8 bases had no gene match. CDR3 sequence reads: CASSLGGTGERYGYTF. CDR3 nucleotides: TGTGCCAGCAGTTTAGGGGGGACAGGGGAGCGGTATGGCTACACCTTC.

The CDR3 coding sequence is TGCGCCAGCAGCTTGATCTCTAGCCTCGTCGATGAGCAGTTCTTC. Protein: CASSLISSLVDEQFF. The rearrangement joins TRBV5-1 to TRBJ2-1; D is possibly TRBD2 (5 bases). Trimming removed 1 base from V and 8 bases from J, with 16 bases in between. Germline loops: CDR1 SGHRS, CDR2 YFSETQ. This CDR3 has 15 amino acids.

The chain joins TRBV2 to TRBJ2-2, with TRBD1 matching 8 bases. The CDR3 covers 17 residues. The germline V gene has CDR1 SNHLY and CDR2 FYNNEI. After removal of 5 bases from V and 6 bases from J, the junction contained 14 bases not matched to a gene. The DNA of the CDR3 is TGTGCCAGCAGTCCGCTTAAGGACAGGGTGATCGCCGGGGAGCTGTTTTTT. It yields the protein CASSPLKDRVIAGELFF.

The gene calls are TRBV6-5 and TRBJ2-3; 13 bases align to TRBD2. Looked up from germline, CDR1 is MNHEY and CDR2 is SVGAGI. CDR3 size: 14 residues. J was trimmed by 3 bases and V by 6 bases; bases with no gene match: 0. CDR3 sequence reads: CASRGLAGTDTQYF. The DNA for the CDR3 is TGTGCCAGCAGGGGACTAGCGGGAACAGATACGCAGTATTTT.

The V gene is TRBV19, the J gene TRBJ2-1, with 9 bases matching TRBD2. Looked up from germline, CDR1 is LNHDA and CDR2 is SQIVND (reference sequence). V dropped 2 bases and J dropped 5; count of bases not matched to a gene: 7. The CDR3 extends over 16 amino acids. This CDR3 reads CASSILAGTRNNEQFF. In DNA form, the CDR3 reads TGTGCCAGTAGTATACTAGCGGGAACTAGAAACAATGAGCAGTTCTTC.

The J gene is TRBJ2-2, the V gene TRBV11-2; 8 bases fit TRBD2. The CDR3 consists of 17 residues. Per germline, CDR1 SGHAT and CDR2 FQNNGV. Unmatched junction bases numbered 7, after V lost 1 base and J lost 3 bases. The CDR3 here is CASSLVLREGYTGELFF. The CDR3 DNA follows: TGTGCCAGCAGCTTAGTTTTACGGGAGGGGTACACCGGGGAGCTGTTTTTT.

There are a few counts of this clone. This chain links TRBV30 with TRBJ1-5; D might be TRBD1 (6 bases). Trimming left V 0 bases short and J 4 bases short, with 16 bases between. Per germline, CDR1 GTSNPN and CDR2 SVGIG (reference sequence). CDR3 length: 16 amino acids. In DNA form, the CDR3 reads TGTGCCTGGAGTGTATCATCGGGGGGCTGGAATCAGCCCCAGCATTTT. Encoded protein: CAWSVSSGGWNQPQHF. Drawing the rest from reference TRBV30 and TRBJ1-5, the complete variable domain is SQTIHQWPATLVQPVGSPLSLECTVEGTSNPNLYWYRQAAGRGLQLLFYSVGIGQISSEVPQNLSASRPQDRQFILSSKKLLLSDSGFYLCAWSVSSGGWNQPQHFGDGTRLSIL.

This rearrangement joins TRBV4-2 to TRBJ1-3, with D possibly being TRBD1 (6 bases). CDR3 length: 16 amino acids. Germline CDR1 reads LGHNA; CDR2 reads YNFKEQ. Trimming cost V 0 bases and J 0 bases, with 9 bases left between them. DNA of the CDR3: TGTGCCAGCAGCCAAGATTTAGGGGGCTCTGGAAACACCATATATTTT. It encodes CASSQDLGGSGNTIYF.

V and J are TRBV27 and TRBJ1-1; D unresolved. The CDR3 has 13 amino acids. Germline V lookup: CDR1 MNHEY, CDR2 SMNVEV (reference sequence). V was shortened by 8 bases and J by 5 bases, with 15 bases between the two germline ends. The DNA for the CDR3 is TGTGCCAGCGGAGCCCTTGGGAGGACTGAAGCTTTCTTT. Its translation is CASGALGRTEAFF.

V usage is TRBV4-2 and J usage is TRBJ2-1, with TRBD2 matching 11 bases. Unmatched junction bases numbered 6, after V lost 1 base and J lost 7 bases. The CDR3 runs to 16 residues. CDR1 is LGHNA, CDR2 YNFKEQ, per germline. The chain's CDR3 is CASSQVAGGPQNEQFF. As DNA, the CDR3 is TGTGCCAGCAGCCAAGTAGCGGGAGGGCCGCAGAATGAGCAGTTCTTC.

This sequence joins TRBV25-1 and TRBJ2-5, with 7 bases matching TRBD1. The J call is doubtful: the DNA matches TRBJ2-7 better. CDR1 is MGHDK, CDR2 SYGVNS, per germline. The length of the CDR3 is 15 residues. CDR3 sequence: CASDVRETGFYEQYF. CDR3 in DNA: TGTGCCAGCGACGTCCGTGAGACAGGGTTCTACGAGCAGTACTTC.

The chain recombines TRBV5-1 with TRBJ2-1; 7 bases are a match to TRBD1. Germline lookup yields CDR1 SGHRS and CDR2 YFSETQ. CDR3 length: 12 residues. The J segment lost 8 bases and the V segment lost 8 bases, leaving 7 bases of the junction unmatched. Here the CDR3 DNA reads TGCGCCAGGCCAAATGACAGGGATGAGCAGTTCTTC. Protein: CARPNDRDEQFF.

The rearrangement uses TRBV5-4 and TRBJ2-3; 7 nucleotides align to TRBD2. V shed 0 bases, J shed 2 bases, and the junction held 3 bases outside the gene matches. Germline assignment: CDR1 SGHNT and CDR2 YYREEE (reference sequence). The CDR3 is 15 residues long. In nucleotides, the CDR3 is TGTGCCAGCAGCTTGGGGGCGGGAGACACAGATACGCAGTATTTT. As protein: CASSLGAGDTDTQYF.

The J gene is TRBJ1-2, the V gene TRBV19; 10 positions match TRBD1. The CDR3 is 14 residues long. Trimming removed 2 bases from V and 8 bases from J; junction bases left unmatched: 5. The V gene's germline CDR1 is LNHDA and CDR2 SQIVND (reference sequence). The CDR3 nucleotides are TGTGCCAGTAGTATATGGGACAGGGGCCGAGGCTACACCTTC. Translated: CASSIWDRGRGYTF.

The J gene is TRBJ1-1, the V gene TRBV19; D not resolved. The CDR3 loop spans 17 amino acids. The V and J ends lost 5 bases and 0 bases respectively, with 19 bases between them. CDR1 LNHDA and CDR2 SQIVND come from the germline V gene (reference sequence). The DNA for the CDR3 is TGTGCCAGTAGTCCCCCAAGGAGGGCCTCTATGAACACTGAAGCTTTCTTT. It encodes CASSPPRRASMNTEAFF.